The 21 T cell receptor beta chains given below trace back to one sample, sequenced in a study of vaccination effects on CD4 cells after COVID-19. Libraries were prepared by immunoSEQ multiplex PCR; TCRdb keeps only in-frame clonotypes and omits some of them. The sample lists tens of thousands of clones, about 80% occurring once. Antigens of these TCRs are unknown. Before any sequencing was done, the ViraFEST assay used viral peptide pools to expand antigen-specific CD4+ T cells. Culture lasted under 13 days before CD4+ T cell isolation. The participants, recipients of two vaccine doses, got either BNT162b2 or mRNA-1273. The sequencing used CD4+ T cells from PBMCs cultured with HCoV-229E spike peptides, collected after COVID-19 vaccination. Receptors originate from a human donor who received a COVID-19 vaccine.

This clone appeared a few times. V is TRBV7-9 and J is TRBJ2-2; D might be TRBD1 (5 bases). CDR3 size: 17 residues. Germline lookup yields CDR1 SEHNR and CDR2 FQNEAQ (reference sequence). Between the trimmed V and J ends, which lost 2 bases and 2 bases, there was a span of 15 bases. The CDR3 DNA follows: TGTGCCAGCAGCTTATATGGTCAGGGTGTTAACACCGGGGAGCTGTTTTTT. Translated: CASSLYGQGVNTGELFF.

The V and J genes are TRBV7-2 and TRBJ2-2; D is perhaps TRBD2 (5 bases). V lost 4 bases, J lost 0 bases, and 15 bases lay in between. The germline gives CDR1 SGHTA, CDR2 FQGNSA. There are 17 residues in the CDR3. The CDR3 loop is CASSSLPSSSNTGELFF. The CDR3 nucleotides are TGTGCCAGCAGCTCCCTCCCCTCTAGCTCGAACACCGGGGAGCTGTTTTTT.

The chain combines TRBV3-1 (or the pseudogene TRBV3-2) with TRBJ1-3; 7 bases align to TRBD1. Per germline, CDR1 LGHDT and CDR2 YNNKEL (reference sequence). The trim removed 1 base at V and 2 bases at J, leaving 11 bases unmatched. This CDR3 region has 18 residues. CDR3 bases: TGTGCCAGCAGCCAAGGAGTCCCGACAGGGACACCTGGAAACACCATATATTTT. The encoded protein is CASSQGVPTGTPGNTIYF.

The chain uses TRBV18 and TRBJ1-2; perhaps TRBD1 as D (5 bases). Germline V lookup: CDR1 KGHSH, CDR2 LQKENI. The CDR3 covers 13 residues. V lost 3 bases to trimming and J lost 5 bases, with 10 bases between them. Here the CDR3 DNA reads TGTGCCAGCTCACCCACAGGAAGATATGGCTACACCTTC. Translation: CASSPTGRYGYTF.

The CDR3 sequence is CASSASGTDINNEQFF. As DNA, the CDR3 is TGTGCCAGTAGTGCATCCGGGACAGATATCAACAATGAGCAGTTCTTC. This sequence joins TRBV19 and TRBJ2-1; 7 bases map to TRBD1. The germline gives CDR1 LNHDA, CDR2 SQIVND (reference sequence). The CDR3 spans 16 residues. V dropped 5 bases and J dropped 5; count of bases not matched to a gene: 12. Full variable domain (remainder filled in from reference TRBV19 and TRBJ2-1): DGGITQSPKYLFRKEGQNVTLSCEQNLNHDAMYWYRQDPGQGLRLIYYSQIVNDFQKGDIAEGYSVSREKKESFPLTVTSAQKNPTAFYLCASSASGTDINNEQFFGPGTRLTVL.

CDR3 region: CASSFSRSKTQYF. DNA of the CDR3: TGTGCCAGCAGTTTCTCCAGGTCCAAGACCCAGTACTTC. The chain uses TRBV27 and TRBJ2-5; D is uncertain. Trimming took off 3 bases at V and 6 bases at J, with 11 bases between the two ends. Germline CDR1 is MNHEY and CDR2 is SMNVEV (reference sequence). This CDR3 spans 13 amino acids.

The chain links TRBV3-1 (or the pseudogene TRBV3-2) to TRBJ1-1; D call uncertain. Germline V lookup: CDR1 LGHDT, CDR2 YNNKEL (reference sequence). This CDR3 has 11 amino acids. V was cut by 6 bases and J by 6 bases, with 8 bases left in between. CDR3 nucleotides: TGTGCCAGCAGTCGACAATCTGAAGCTTTCTTT. This sequence encodes CASSRQSEAFF.

V and J are TRBV11-2 and TRBJ1-2, with 7 bases identical to TRBD1. V dropped 5 bases and J dropped 7; count of bases not matched to a gene: 7. Germline CDR1 and CDR2: SGHAT and FQNNGV. The CDR3 is made up of 13 amino acids. CDR3 region: CASSAIRQGGYTF. In nucleotides, the CDR3 is TGTGCCAGCAGCGCGATCAGACAGGGTGGCTACACCTTC.

This chain joins TRBV6-5 and TRBJ2-7; perhaps D is TRBD1 or TRBD2 (5 bases each). The CDR3 runs to 14 residues. Germline-derived CDR1 and CDR2 are MNHEY and SVGAGI. V was clipped by 0 bases and J by 3 bases, with 9 bases between them. This CDR3 is CASSYSGRGYEQYV. The DNA for the CDR3 is TGTGCCAGCAGTTACTCGGGACGCGGCTACGAGCAGTACGTC.

The CDR3 protein is CASSARLPGQGRQETQYF. In nucleotides, the CDR3 is TGTGCCAGCAGCGCTAGATTACCGGGACAGGGACGCCAAGAGACCCAGTACTTC. The chain is built from TRBV9 and TRBJ2-5, with TRBD1 matching 9 bases. This CDR3 comprises 18 residues. The ends lost 3 bases at V and 1 base at J; junction bases unmatched: 13. The germline gives CDR1 SGDLS, CDR2 YYNGEE.

The V call is TRBV4-1, the J call TRBJ2-5; no clear D gene. The V end was cut by 1 base, the J end by 5 bases, with 17 bases between. CDR1 and CDR2 from the germline V gene are MGHRA and YSYEKL. The CDR3 loop spans 16 amino acids. In DNA form, the CDR3 reads TGCGCCAGCAGCCAAGGGGTGAGCAGAACCGTGGAGACCCAGTACTTC. Residues: CASSQGVSRTVETQYF.

The chain combines TRBV7-6 with TRBJ2-2; TRBD1 matches at 8 bases. Per germline, CDR1 SGHVS and CDR2 FNYEAQ. The CDR3 loop spans 17 amino acids. The V and J ends lost 5 bases and 1 base, in that order; junction bases with no gene match: 9. The chain's CDR3 is CASSHQSTGENTGELFF. In DNA, the CDR3 is TGTGCCAGCAGCCACCAATCGACAGGGGAGAACACCGGGGAGCTGTTTTTT.

V and J are TRBV7-8 and TRBJ2-3, with 9 bases matching TRBD2. The CDR3 contains 16 residues. V was clipped by 3 bases and J by 5 bases; unmatched bases: 9. CDR1 is SGHVS, CDR2 FQNEAQ, per germline. The CDR3 sequence is CASSFGRGLAGDTQYF. In nucleotides, the CDR3 is TGTGCCAGCAGCTTCGGTAGGGGACTAGCAGGAGATACGCAGTATTTT.

This chain uses TRBV5-1 with TRBJ1-3; D possibly corresponds to TRBD1 (5 bases). CDR1 and CDR2 (germline): SGHRS, YFSETQ. With 1 base removed from V and 7 bases from J, the gap between germline ends came to 15 bases. This CDR3 has 15 residues. The CDR3 bases are TGCGCCAGCAGCTTGTCCATCAGGGAGGAGAACACCATATATTTT. Translation: CASSLSIREENTIYF.

The V and J genes are TRBV3-1 (or the pseudogene TRBV3-2) and TRBJ2-1; D is unclear. The CDR3 has 13 amino acids. Trimming took off 6 bases at V and 4 bases at J, with 10 bases between the two ends. CDR1 is LGHDT and CDR2 is YNNKEL in the germline V gene (reference sequence). In DNA, the CDR3 is TGTGCCAGCAGGCTTATAGGGTACAATGAGCAGTTCTTC. It encodes CASRLIGYNEQFF.

The V call is TRBV14, the J call TRBJ1-6, with TRBD1 as a possible D gene (5 bases). The V and J ends lost 0 bases and 11 bases respectively, with 11 bases between them. Per the germline V gene, CDR1 is SGHDN and CDR2 is FVKESK. The CDR3 runs to 14 residues. The CDR3 sequence is CASSQDLRGAPLHF. The CDR3 nucleotides are TGTGCCAGCAGCCAAGATCTCAGAGGGGCACCCCTCCACTTT.

The J gene is TRBJ1-5, the V gene TRBV6-5; the D gene is possibly TRBD1 (5 bases). The germline V and J ends were trimmed by 6 bases and 1 base, with 13 bases remaining between them. Germline V CDR1 and CDR2: MNHEY, SVGAGI. The CDR3 is 15 residues long. CDR3 protein: CASSPGTVSNQPQHF. CDR3 in DNA: TGTGCCAGCAGCCCCGGGACGGTGAGCAATCAGCCCCAGCATTTT.

This chain links TRBV5-4 with TRBJ2-1; the match to TRBD1 covers 12 bases. Germline V gives CDR1 SGHNT, CDR2 YYREEE (reference sequence). V lost 5 bases, J lost 5 bases, and 5 bases stayed unmatched. This CDR3 is built from 15 residues. The DNA for the CDR3 is TGTGCCAGCAGTTCCGGGACAGGGGGCAACAATGAGCAGTTCTTC. Translating it yields CASSSGTGGNNEQFF.

The chain joins TRBV19 to TRBJ1-2; the D gene is possibly TRBD1 (5 bases). V gave up 3 bases and J gave up 2 bases, with 13 bases separating them. Germline assignment: CDR1 LNHDA and CDR2 SQIVND (reference sequence). The CDR3 spans 15 residues. CDR3 region: CASSMGLRGNYGYTF. The CDR3 region has the DNA TGTGCCAGTAGTATGGGACTACGGGGAAACTATGGCTACACCTTC. The full variable domain, its missing parts supplied by reference TRBV19 and TRBJ1-2, is DGGITQSPKYLFRKEGQNVTLSCEQNLNHDAMYWYRQDPGQGLRLIYYSQIVNDFQKGDIAEGYSVSREKKESFPLTVTSAQKNPTAFYLCASSMGLRGNYGYTFGSGTRLTVV.

J is TRBJ2-3 and V is TRBV5-1, with TRBD1 matching 9 bases. Germline loops: CDR1 SGHRS, CDR2 YFSETQ. Germline trimming cut 0 bases from V and 5 bases from J; bases unmatched to any gene: 7. The CDR3 contains 16 residues. CDR3 sequence reads: CASSLGSGQGIDTQYF. The CDR3 DNA reads TGCGCCAGCAGCTTGGGGTCGGGACAGGGTATAGATACGCAGTATTTT. Variable domain in full (rest from reference TRBV5-1 and TRBJ2-3): KAGVTQTPRYLIKTRGQQVTLSCSPISGHRSVSWYQQTPGQGLQFLFEYFSETQRNKGNFPGRFSGRQFSNSRSEMNVSTLELGDSALYLCASSLGSGQGIDTQYFGPGTRLTVL.

This clone was seen a single time. The V call is TRBV2, the J call TRBJ2-1; tentatively, D is TRBD1 or TRBD2 (5 bases each). The germline V and J ends were trimmed by 4 bases and 7 bases, with 8 bases remaining between them. The CDR3 consists of 12 residues. Germline V gene lookup returns CDR1 SNHLY and CDR2 FYNNEI. CDR3 DNA: TGTGCCAGCAGTGCGGGGCCTAATGAGCAGTTCTTC. The encoded protein is CASSAGPNEQFF.